Detailed here is one TCR beta chain. The data stem from a study of technical replicates of blood from four donors. V lost 7 bases and J lost 4, with 16 bases in between. CDR3 length: 14 amino acids. Per germline, CDR1 MNHEY and CDR2 SMNVEV (reference sequence). Data came from immunoSEQ multiplex PCR; TCRdb stores just in-frame clones and leaves some out. The sample gives 70,000 to 85,000 clones, about 91% of which show up once; about 0.26% is in the top ten. Sequencing input: T cells isolated from PBMCs. The receptor was derived from a human donor in good health. This chain uses TRBV27 with TRBJ1-2; D is possibly TRBD1 (6 bases). CDR3 DNA sequence: TGTGCCAGCACCCGAAGAGGGGGAACCTATGGCTACACCTTC. This codes for CASTRRGGTYGYTF.